The rows below give T cell receptor beta chains drawn from one sample of a study of CD8 T cell repertoires and HIV-1 epitope variants. Sequencing was performed with immunoSEQ multiplex PCR; in TCRdb, only in-frame clones are kept and a portion is missing. The sample has 5,000 to 6,000 clones, 64% seen once. The antigens of these receptors remain unknown. Sequencing was done on a sample of cultured CD8+ T cells derived from PBMCs. The receptors were sampled from a male donor with HIV. CDR3s include the opening cysteine and the closing phenylalanine or tryptophan. The D gene is left open where the match is weak. Clone size appears in some rows only: once, few, many, or a class for an expanded clone.

V gene,J gene,D gene,clone size,CDR3 protein,CDR3 DNA
TRBV4-1,TRBJ2-2,TRBD1,NA,CASSSHRGQTGELFF,TGCGCCAGCAGCTCCCACAGGGGGCAAACTGGGGAGCTGTTTTTT
TRBV5-1,TRBJ2-6,NA,once,CASSSDISGANVLTF,TGCGCCAGCAGCTCCGACATCTCTGGGGCCAACGTCCTGACTTTC
TRBV27,TRBJ1-6,NA,few,CASSLLQSYNSPLHF,TGTGCCAGCAGTTTACTCCAATCCTATAATTCACCCCTCCACTTT
TRBV19,TRBJ2-7,TRBD2,medium-sized,CASSPPSGGHLFNSYEQYF,TGTGCCAGTAGTCCTCCTAGCGGGGGCCATCTCTTTAATTCCTACGAGCAGTACTTC
TRBV6-5,TRBJ2-1,NA,NA,CASENDYNEQFF,TGTGCCAGTGAAAATGACTACAATGAGCAGTTCTTC
TRBV5-6,TRBJ2-7,TRBD1,NA,CASSPGGSYISYEQYF,TGTGCCAGCAGCCCAGGGGGCTCTTATATATCCTACGAGCAGTACTTC
TRBV4-1,TRBJ1-1,NA,NA,CASSQGKGGTEAFF,TGCGCCAGCAGCCAAGGGAAGGGGGGAACTGAAGCTTTCTTT
TRBV7-9,TRBJ2-7,TRBD1,NA,CASSLTGTGERSYEQYF,TGTGCCAGCAGCCTAACCGGGACAGGGGAACGATCCTACGAGCAGTACTTC
TRBV15,TRBJ1-5,NA,NA,CATRDWDSNQPQHF,TGTGCCACCAGAGATTGGGACAGCAATCAGCCCCAGCATTTT
TRBV10-2,TRBJ2-5,TRBD2,NA,CASSEGLAGAETQYF,TGCGCCAGCAGTGAGGGTCTAGCGGGAGCTGAGACCCAGTACTTC
TRBV2,TRBJ2-7,NA,few,CASSEDNYEQYF,TGTGCCAGCAGTGAGGACAACTACGAGCAGTACTTC
TRBV18,TRBJ2-1,NA,once,CASSPGQSSYNEQFF,TGTGCCAGCTCACCGGGGCAGAGCTCCTACAATGAGCAGTTCTTC
TRBV7-4,TRBJ2-7,TRBD1,NA,CASATGDEQYF,TGTGCCAGCGCAACAGGGGACGAGCAGTACTTC
TRBV14,TRBJ2-1,NA,NA,CASSISRVDNEQFF,TGTGCCAGCAGCATAAGCCGTGTGGACAATGAGCAGTTCTTC
TRBV7-3,TRBJ2-3,NA,NA,CASSLIGGQTSTDTQYF,TGTGCCAGCAGCTTAATCGGGGGGCAAACTAGCACAGATACGCAGTATTTT
TRBV7-2,TRBJ2-4,NA,medium-sized,CASSPGALAKNIQYF,TGTGCCAGCAGCCCCGGGGCCCTAGCCAAAAACATTCAGTACTTC
TRBV18,TRBJ1-1,TRBD1,NA,CASSQTGENTEAFF,TGTGCCAGCTCACAAACAGGGGAAAACACTGAAGCTTTCTTT
TRBV7-7,TRBJ2-7,NA,NA,CASRPNFDRTYEQYF,TGTGCTAGCAGACCTAACTTCGACAGAACCTACGAGCAGTACTTC
TRBV7-9,TRBJ2-1,TRBD1,few,CASSLAVTGGREQFF,TGTGCCAGCAGCTTAGCGGTAACAGGGGGTCGTGAGCAGTTCTTC
TRBV6-5,TRBJ1-1,NA,NA,CASSSAGVLDTEAFF,TGTGCCAGCAGTTCGGCAGGGGTTTTGGACACTGAAGCTTTCTTT
TRBV10-3,TRBJ2-7,NA,NA,CATHSGTYEQYF,TGTGCCACTCATTCAGGGACCTACGAGCAGTACTTC
TRBV6-1,TRBJ2-5,TRBD2,NA,CASSEKLAGALGYQETQYF,TGTGCCAGCAGTGAAAAACTAGCGGGAGCGTTAGGGTACCAAGAGACCCAGTACTTC
TRBV6-1,TRBJ2-5,TRBD2,NA,CATSRIAGGEETQYF,TGTGCCACCTCGAGGATCGCGGGAGGGGAAGAGACCCAGTACTTC
TRBV15,TRBJ1-5,NA,once,CATSGTEGEGNQPQHF,TGTGCCACCAGCGGAACTGAGGGGGAGGGCAATCAGCCCCAGCATTTT
TRBV10-1,TRBJ1-2,NA,NA,CASRGGASGYTF,TGCGCCAGCAGAGGGGGGGCCTCTGGCTACACCTTC
TRBV9,TRBJ2-7,NA,NA,CASSVEEGTIYEQYF,TGTGCCAGCAGCGTAGAGGAGGGAACGATCTACGAGCAGTACTTC
TRBV19,TRBJ2-1,TRBD2,NA,CASSRLAVYNEQFF,TGTGCCAGTAGTAGACTAGCAGTCTACAATGAGCAGTTCTTC
TRBV5-8,TRBJ2-3,NA,NA,CASSLFLTSTDTQYF,TGTGCCAGCAGCTTGTTCCTGACTAGCACAGATACGCAGTATTTT
TRBV27,TRBJ2-3,NA,NA,CASSPRQNPSTDTQYF,TGTGCCAGCAGTCCAAGACAGAACCCTAGCACAGATACGCAGTATTTT
TRBV5-6,TRBJ1-1,NA,NA,CASSLDGVNTEAFF,TGTGCCAGCAGCTTGGACGGAGTGAACACTGAAGCTTTCTTT
TRBV4-3,TRBJ1-5,NA,few,CASSQVFPGKQPQHF,TGCGCCAGCAGCCAAGTATTCCCAGGGAAGCAGCCCCAGCATTTT
TRBV7-9,TRBJ2-3,NA,few,CASSLVEQRTDTQYF,TGTGCCAGCAGCTTAGTTGAGCAGCGCACAGATACGCAGTATTTT
TRBV11-3,TRBJ2-1,NA,NA,CASSFEGGNEQFF,TGTGCCAGCAGCTTTGAGGGAGGCAATGAGCAGTTCTTC